Sequencing of this T cell receptor (beta chain) was carried out in a study of breast tumors, draining lymph nodes, adjacent tissues. Turning to this clonotype: The antigen is undetermined.

Study-wide results and limits: Luminal-like breast cancer showed significantly greater tumor-nontumor repertoire similarity than basal-like breast cancer did. Compared with lymph nodes, tumors were less diverse; compared with nontumor tissue, more. Most tumor T cells seemingly derive from lymph node, then expand in tumor. The lymph node origin of tumor T cells was framed as consistent with a hypothesis, not demonstrated.

TCRdb analysed the multiplex PCR reads with MiXCR anew, one entry per CDR3 protein. The repertoire holds some 250,000 distinct CDR3 sequences, with around 34% as singletons. Samples came from axillary lymph nodes draining the breast cancer. The CDR3 is 15 residues long. Per the germline V gene, CDR1 is SQVTM and CDR2 is ANQGSEA. V shed 6 bases, J shed 2 bases, and the junction held 6 bases outside the gene matches. This chain links TRBV29-1 with TRBJ2-1, with 11 bases that match TRBD2. The origin of this receptor is a female donor with breast cancer. Some clones in this sample may be carry-over from other donors' samples. The sequencing input was axillary lymph node tissue. The CDR3 protein is CSVTSGTNPYNEQFF. The CDR3 DNA reads TGCAGCGTGACTAGCGGGACTAATCCCTACAATGAGCAGTTCTTC.